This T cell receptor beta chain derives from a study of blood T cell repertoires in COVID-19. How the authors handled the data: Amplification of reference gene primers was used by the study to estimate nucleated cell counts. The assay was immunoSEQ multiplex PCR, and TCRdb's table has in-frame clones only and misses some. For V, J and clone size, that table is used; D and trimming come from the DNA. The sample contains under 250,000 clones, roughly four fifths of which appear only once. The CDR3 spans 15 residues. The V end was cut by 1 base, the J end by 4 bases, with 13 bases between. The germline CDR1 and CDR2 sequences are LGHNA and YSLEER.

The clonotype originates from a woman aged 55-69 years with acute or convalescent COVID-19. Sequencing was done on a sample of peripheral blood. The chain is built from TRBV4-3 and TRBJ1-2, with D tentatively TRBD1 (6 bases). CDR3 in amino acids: CASSQGAGAGYGYTF. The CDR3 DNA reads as TGCGCCAGCAGCCAAGGGGCAGGGGCTGGCTATGGCTACACCTTC.